The rows below give T cell receptor beta chains drawn from one sample of a study of T cell responses to AZD1222 COVID-19 vaccine. Clones were read by immunoSEQ multiplex PCR, and TCRdb kept only the in-frame ones, dropping some. Of about 120,000 clones in the sample, around 85% are singletons; the top ten hold under 4.5%. The specimen was peripheral blood, collected on day 0 of MenACWY control vaccination. These receptors all stem from an adult in good health. Both conserved end residues are part of each CDR3. The order of the fields is D gene, V gene, clone size, J gene, CDR3 protein, CDR3 DNA. A D gene is named only where the DNA matches it firmly. The size field is filled for only some rows; it gives once, few, many or a size class.

TRBD1	TRBV2	NA	TRBJ1-3	CASSEWPGGNSGNTIYF	TGTGCCAGCAGTGAATGGCCAGGGGGTAACTCTGGAAACACCATATATTTT
TRBD1	TRBV19	NA	TRBJ1-5	CASRDRAVGQPQHF	TGTGCCAGTAGAGACAGGGCGGTCGGTCAGCCCCAGCATTTT
TRBD1	TRBV27	NA	TRBJ2-4	CASSPTGGNNIQYF	TGTGCCAGCAGTCCCACAGGGGGAAATAACATTCAGTACTTC
TRBD1	TRBV19	NA	TRBJ1-2	CASSLGQGPYGYTF	TGTGCCAGTAGTCTGGGACAGGGGCCCTATGGCTACACCTTC
NA	TRBV3-1/TRBV3-2	few	TRBJ2-2	CASSQGAGTGELFF	TGTGCCAGCAGCCAAGGCGCAGGCACCGGGGAGCTGTTTTTT
TRBD1	TRBV5-8	NA	TRBJ2-7	CASSRDRGDEQYF	TGTGCCAGCAGCCGGGACAGGGGGGACGAGCAGTACTTC
NA	TRBV19	NA	TRBJ1-6	CASSIAWSSYNSPLHF	TGTGCCAGTAGTATAGCGTGGAGCTCCTATAATTCACCCCTCCACTTT
NA	TRBV6-1	NA	TRBJ1-1	CASSEDFSIFF	TGTGCCAGCAGTGAAGATTTCAGCATCTTTTTT
TRBD2	TRBV6-5	NA	TRBJ2-1	CASRLAGGAYNEQFF	TGTGCCAGCAGGTTAGCGGGGGGCGCTTACAATGAGCAGTTCTTC
TRBD1	TRBV7-7	NA	TRBJ2-5	CASSLGTGSETQYF	TGTGCTAGCAGCCTCGGGACAGGGAGTGAGACCCAGTACTTC
NA	TRBV10-3	few	TRBJ2-3	CASRADLGTQYF	TGTGCCTCCAGGGCCGACCTGGGTACGCAGTATTTT
NA	TRBV24-1	NA	TRBJ1-4	CATSDPVGSGEKLFF	TGTGCCACCAGTGACCCCGTGGGGTCGGGGGAAAAACTGTTTTTT
NA	TRBV7-2	NA	TRBJ1-6	CASRGRWGGNSPLHF	TGTGCCAGCAGAGGACGGTGGGGGGGGAATTCACCCCTCCACTTT
NA	TRBV12-3/TRBV12-4	NA	TRBJ1-6	CASAAGNNSPLHF	TGTGCCAGCGCTGCAGGAAATAATTCACCCCTCCACTTT
NA	TRBV18	NA	TRBJ1-1	CASSPGQNTEAFF	TGTGCCAGCTCACCGGGACAAAACACTGAAGCTTTCTTT
NA	TRBV6-1	NA	TRBJ2-3	CASSLGPPLDTQYF	TGTGCCAGCAGTTTGGGTCCCCCACTAGATACGCAGTATTTT
TRBD2	TRBV7-2	NA	TRBJ2-1	CASSLANSGITNEQFF	TGTGCCAGCAGCTTAGCGAATAGCGGGATAACCAATGAGCAGTTCTTC
NA	TRBV7-9	NA	TRBJ1-2	CASSLGGDIDYGYTF	TGTGCCAGCAGCTTAGGGGGGGACATAGACTATGGCTACACCTTC
NA	TRBV5-6	NA	TRBJ2-2	CASSLRLKPRTGELFF	TGTGCCAGCAGCCTACGACTAAAGCCTAGGACCGGGGAGCTGTTTTTT
TRBD1	TRBV27	NA	TRBJ1-2	CASSFSRTGGSSYGYTF	TGTGCCAGCAGTTTTTCCCGGACAGGGGGATCGAGCTATGGCTACACCTTC
NA	TRBV28	once	TRBJ1-3	CASSLFLEGVENTIYF	TGTGCCAGCAGTTTGTTTCTCGAGGGTGTCGAAAACACCATATATTTT
NA	TRBV9	NA	TRBJ1-2	CASSVRGYTF	TGTGCCAGCAGCGTTAGGGGCTACACCTTC
NA	TRBV27	NA	TRBJ1-1	CASSLSSQNTEAFF	TGTGCCAGCAGTTTAAGTAGCCAGAACACTGAAGCTTTCTTT
TRBD1	TRBV6-2/TRBV6-3	once	TRBJ1-4	CASSPSPDRGLNEKLFF	TGTGCCAGCAGCCCATCACCCGACAGGGGATTGAATGAAAAACTGTTTTTT
NA	TRBV10-2	NA	TRBJ2-7	CASSAGYTLGEQYF	TGCGCCAGCAGTGCCGGATACACCCTGGGCGAGCAGTACTTC
TRBD2	TRBV19	NA	TRBJ2-1	CASSMRAGGYNEQFF	TGTGCCAGTAGTATGCGAGCGGGGGGTTACAATGAGCAGTTCTTC
TRBD1	TRBV5-4	NA	TRBJ2-3	CASSLQGAADTQYF	TGTGCCAGCAGCTTGCAGGGGGCGGCAGATACGCAGTATTTT
TRBD1	TRBV5-4	few	TRBJ1-2	CASSSAGGYGYTF	TGTGCCAGCAGCTCCGCAGGGGGCTATGGCTACACCTTC
NA	TRBV6-5	NA	TRBJ1-6	CASGRGSGNSPLHF	TGTGCCAGCGGGCGGGGATCGGGTAATTCACCCCTCCACTTT
NA	TRBV7-9	NA	TRBJ2-7	CASSLQGSSYEQYF	TGTGCCAGCAGCTTGCAGGGCAGCTCCTACGAGCAGTACTTC
NA	TRBV7-9	NA	TRBJ1-2	CASATMRTGYYGYTF	TGTGCCAGCGCGACGATGAGAACAGGGTATTATGGCTACACCTTC
TRBD1	TRBV6-4	once	TRBJ1-6	CASSETGTGMTPLHF	TGTGCCAGCAGTGAGACCGGGACAGGGATGACCCCCCTCCACTTT
TRBD1	TRBV4-1	NA	TRBJ1-2	CASSQGITGTANGYTF	TGCGCCAGCAGCCAAGGGATTACCGGGACAGCAAATGGCTACACCTTC
TRBD1	TRBV2	once	TRBJ1-1	CASSKTGQVNTEAFF	TGTGCCAGCAGTAAAACGGGACAGGTGAACACTGAAGCTTTCTTT
NA	TRBV27	NA	TRBJ1-1	CASRGVGTEAFF	TGTGCCAGCAGGGGTGTGGGAACTGAAGCTTTCTTT
NA	TRBV3-1/TRBV3-2	NA	TRBJ2-7	CASSQDQSRDFSYEQYF	TGTGCCAGCAGCCAAGATCAGAGCCGGGACTTCTCCTACGAGCAGTACTTC
NA	TRBV15	NA	TRBJ1-3	CATSRDWSTGNTIYF	TGTGCCACCAGCAGAGATTGGAGTACTGGAAACACCATATATTTT
NA	TRBV24-1	NA	TRBJ1-1	CATSDSGLNTEAFF	TGTGCCACCAGTGATTCAGGGCTGAACACTGAAGCTTTCTTT
NA	TRBV4-2	NA	TRBJ2-7	CASSQDLAVPSYEQYF	TGTGCCAGCAGCCAAGATTTAGCGGTCCCCTCCTACGAGCAGTACTTC
TRBD1	TRBV6-6	NA	TRBJ2-1	CASSPGQFYNEQFF	TGTGCCAGCAGCCCGGGACAGTTCTACAATGAGCAGTTCTTC
NA	TRBV5-6	NA	TRBJ1-5	CASSRSRGPLAQPQHF	TGTGCCAGCAGCCGGTCACGGGGGCCTCTTGCTCAGCCCCAGCATTTT
NA	TRBV9	NA	TRBJ1-4	CASSPEGLTSEKLFF	TGTGCCAGCAGCCCAGAGGGCCTAACGAGTGAAAAACTGTTTTTT
NA	TRBV18	NA	TRBJ1-1	CASSPNQGNTEAFF	TGTGCCAGCTCACCAAATCAGGGGAACACTGAAGCTTTCTTT
TRBD1	TRBV7-2	NA	TRBJ2-7	CASNPGQGAYEQYF	TGTGCCAGCAACCCGGGACAGGGCGCCTACGAGCAGTACTTC
NA	TRBV7-9	NA	TRBJ1-2	CASSFEAVSGYTF	TGTGCCAGCAGCTTCGAGGCCGTCTCAGGCTACACCTTC
NA	TRBV29-1	NA	TRBJ2-3	CSVKGLGRTDTQYF	TGCAGCGTGAAAGGGTTAGGTCGGACAGATACGCAGTATTTT
TRBD1	TRBV3-1/TRBV3-2	NA	TRBJ1-2	CASSQSGTGGFRLHGYTF	TGTGCCAGCAGCCAGTCCGGGACAGGGGGCTTCCGACTACATGGCTACACCTTC
TRBD1	TRBV28	NA	TRBJ2-7	CASSPGQGYEQYF	TGTGCCAGCAGCCCGGGACAGGGCTACGAGCAGTACTTC
NA	TRBV7-2	once	TRBJ2-3	CASSSQPRTDRQDTQYF	TGTGCCAGCAGCTCCCAACCCCGGACAGACCGTCAGGATACGCAGTATTTT
TRBD1	TRBV18	NA	TRBJ1-5	CASSPSGQGSPRQPQHF	TGTGCCAGCTCACCATCGGGACAGGGGTCCCCGCGGCAGCCCCAGCATTTT
NA	TRBV19	NA	TRBJ1-4	CASSIDSGSGEKLFF	TGTGCCAGTAGTATAGATTCAGGGAGTGGTGAAAAACTGTTTTTT
NA	TRBV5-1	NA	TRBJ1-5	CASSLAGSYNQPQHF	TGCGCCAGCAGCTTGGCGGGTTCCTACAATCAGCCCCAGCATTTT
TRBD1	TRBV2	NA	TRBJ1-1	CASRRDSLNTEAFF	TGTGCCAGCAGGCGGGACAGTCTGAACACTGAAGCTTTCTTT
TRBD1	TRBV7-6	few	TRBJ1-1	CASSSSTGGTEAFF	TGTGCCAGCAGCTCAAGTACAGGGGGAACTGAAGCTTTCTTT
TRBD2	TRBV19	once	TRBJ2-3	CASSLAGFTDTQYF	TGTGCCAGTAGTTTAGCGGGATTCACAGATACGCAGTATTTT
TRBD1	TRBV5-6	NA	TRBJ2-7	CASSLPGQEYEQYF	TGTGCCAGCAGCCTTCCGGGACAGGAGTACGAGCAGTACTTC
TRBD1	TRBV6-5	NA	TRBJ2-6	CASSWTGSGANVLTF	TGTGCCAGCAGCTGGACAGGGTCTGGGGCCAACGTCCTGACTTTC